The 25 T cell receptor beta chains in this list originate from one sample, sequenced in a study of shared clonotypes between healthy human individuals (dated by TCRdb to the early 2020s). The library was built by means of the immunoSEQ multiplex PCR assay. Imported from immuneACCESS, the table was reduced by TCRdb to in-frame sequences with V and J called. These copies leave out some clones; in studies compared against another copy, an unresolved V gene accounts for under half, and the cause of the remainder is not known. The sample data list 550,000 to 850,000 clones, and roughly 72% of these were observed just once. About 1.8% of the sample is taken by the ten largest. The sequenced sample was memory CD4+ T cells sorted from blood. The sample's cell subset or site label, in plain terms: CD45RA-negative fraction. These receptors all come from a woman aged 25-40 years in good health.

CDR3 in DNA: TGTGCCAGCAGCCAAGATGGGGACAGGCTTTCCATGAACACTGAAGCTTTCTTT. Its protein product is CASSQDGDRLSMNTEAFF. The rearrangement links TRBV4-2 to TRBJ1-1, with 8 nucleotides matching TRBD1. Looked up from germline, CDR1 is LGHNA and CDR2 is YNFKEQ. This CDR3 comprises 18 residues. V lost 0 bases and J lost 0; bases outside the gene matches: 9.

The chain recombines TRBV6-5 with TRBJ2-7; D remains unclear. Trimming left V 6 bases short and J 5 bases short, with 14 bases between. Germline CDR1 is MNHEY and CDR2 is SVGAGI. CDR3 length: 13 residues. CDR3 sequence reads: CASSLGPSHEQYF. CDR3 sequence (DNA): TGTGCCAGCAGCCTCGGGCCATCCCACGAGCAGTACTTC.

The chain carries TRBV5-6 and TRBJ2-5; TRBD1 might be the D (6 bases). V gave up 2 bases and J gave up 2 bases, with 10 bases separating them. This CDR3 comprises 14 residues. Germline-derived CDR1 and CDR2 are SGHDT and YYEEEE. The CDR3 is CASSLTGNQETQYF. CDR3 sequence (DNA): TGTGCCAGCAGCTTAACAGGGAATCAAGAGACCCAGTACTTC.

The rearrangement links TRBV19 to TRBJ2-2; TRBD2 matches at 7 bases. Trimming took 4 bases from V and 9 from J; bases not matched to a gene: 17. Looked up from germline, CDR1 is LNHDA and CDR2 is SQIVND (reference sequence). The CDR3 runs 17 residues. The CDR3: CASSTGAGFEVDRELFF. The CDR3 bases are TGTGCCAGTAGTACCGGAGCGGGGTTTGAGGTAGACCGGGAGCTGTTTTTT.

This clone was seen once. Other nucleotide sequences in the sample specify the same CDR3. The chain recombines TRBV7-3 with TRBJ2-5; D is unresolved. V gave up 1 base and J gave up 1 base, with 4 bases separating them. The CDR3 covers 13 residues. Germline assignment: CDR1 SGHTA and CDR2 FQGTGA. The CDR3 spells CASSLNSQETQYF. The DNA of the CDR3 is TGTGCCAGCAGCTTAAACAGCCAAGAGACCCAGTACTTC.

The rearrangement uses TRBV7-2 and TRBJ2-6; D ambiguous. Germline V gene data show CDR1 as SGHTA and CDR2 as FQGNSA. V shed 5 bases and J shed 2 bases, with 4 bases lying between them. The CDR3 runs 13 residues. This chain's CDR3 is CASSTPGANVLTF. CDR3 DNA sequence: TGTGCCAGCAGCACCCCTGGGGCCAACGTCCTGACTTTC.

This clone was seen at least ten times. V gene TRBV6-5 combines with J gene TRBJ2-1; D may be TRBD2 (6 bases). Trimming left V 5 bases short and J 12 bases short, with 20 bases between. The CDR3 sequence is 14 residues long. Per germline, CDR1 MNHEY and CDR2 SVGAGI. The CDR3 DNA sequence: TGTGCCAGCAGTACCGGACTAAATAGTCTGGGGCAGTTCTTC. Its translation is CASSTGLNSLGQFF.

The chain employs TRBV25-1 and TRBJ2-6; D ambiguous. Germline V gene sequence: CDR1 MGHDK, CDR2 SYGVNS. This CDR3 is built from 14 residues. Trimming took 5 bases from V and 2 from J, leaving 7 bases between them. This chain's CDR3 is CASSWTTGANVLTF. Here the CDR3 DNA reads TGTGCCAGCAGTTGGACGACTGGGGCCAACGTCCTGACTTTC. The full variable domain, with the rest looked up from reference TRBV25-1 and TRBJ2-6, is EADIYQTPRYLVIGTGKKITLECSQTMGHDKMYWYQQDPGMELHLIHYSYGVNSTEKGDLSSESTVSRIRTEHFPLTLESARPSHTSQYLCASSWTTGANVLTFGAGSRLTVL.

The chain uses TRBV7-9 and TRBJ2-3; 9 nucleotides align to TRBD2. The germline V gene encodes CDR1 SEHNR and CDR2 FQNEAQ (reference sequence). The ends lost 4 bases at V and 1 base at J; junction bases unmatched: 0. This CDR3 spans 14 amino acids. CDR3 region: CASSWTSGTDTQYF. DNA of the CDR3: TGTGCCAGCAGCTGGACTAGCGGCACAGATACGCAGTATTTT.

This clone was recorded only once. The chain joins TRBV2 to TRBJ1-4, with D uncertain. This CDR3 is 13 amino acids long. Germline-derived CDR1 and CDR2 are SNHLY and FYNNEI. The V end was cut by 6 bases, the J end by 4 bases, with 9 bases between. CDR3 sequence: CASRPEINEKLFF. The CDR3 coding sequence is TGTGCCAGCAGACCGGAAATTAATGAAAAACTGTTTTTT.

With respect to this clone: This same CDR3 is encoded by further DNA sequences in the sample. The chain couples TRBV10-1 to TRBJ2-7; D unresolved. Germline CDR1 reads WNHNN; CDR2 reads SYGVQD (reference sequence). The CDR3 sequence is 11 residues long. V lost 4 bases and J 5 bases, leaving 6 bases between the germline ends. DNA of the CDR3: TGCGCCAGCAGTGGTGGGGACGAGCAGTACTTC. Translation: CASSGGDEQYF.

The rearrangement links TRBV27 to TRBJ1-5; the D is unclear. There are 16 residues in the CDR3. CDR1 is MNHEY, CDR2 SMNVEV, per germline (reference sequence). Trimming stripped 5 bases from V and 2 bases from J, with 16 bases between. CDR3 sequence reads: CASSPQRPGGNQPQHF. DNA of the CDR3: TGTGCCAGCAGTCCCCAGCGGCCCGGCGGCAATCAGCCCCAGCATTTT.

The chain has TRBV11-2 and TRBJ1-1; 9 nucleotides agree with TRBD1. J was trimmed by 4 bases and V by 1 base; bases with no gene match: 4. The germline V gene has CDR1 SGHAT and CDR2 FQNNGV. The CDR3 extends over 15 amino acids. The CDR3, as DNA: TGTGCCAGCAGCTTAGCGGACAGGGGAGGCACTGAAGCTTTCTTT. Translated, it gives CASSLADRGGTEAFF.

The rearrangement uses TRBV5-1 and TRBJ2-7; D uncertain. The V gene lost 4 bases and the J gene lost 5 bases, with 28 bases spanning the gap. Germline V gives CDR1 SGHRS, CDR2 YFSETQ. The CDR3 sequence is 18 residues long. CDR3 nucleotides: TGCGCCAGCAGCCCTGCGGATGAGAAAGGGTTAATTTCACACGAGCAGTACTTC. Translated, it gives CASSPADEKGLISHEQYF.

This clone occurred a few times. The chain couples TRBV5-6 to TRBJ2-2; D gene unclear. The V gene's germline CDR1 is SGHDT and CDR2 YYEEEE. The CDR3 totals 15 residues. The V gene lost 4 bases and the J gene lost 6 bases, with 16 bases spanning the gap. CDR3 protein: CASSARTVASGELFF. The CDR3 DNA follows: TGTGCCAGCAGCGCACGGACGGTGGCTTCCGGGGAGCTGTTTTTT.

In DNA form, the CDR3 reads TGCAGCGTACTTTCACAGGGGGCTGGTTCGAATGGCTACACCTTC. It is translated as CSVLSQGAGSNGYTF. V and J are TRBV29-1 and TRBJ1-2; 9 bases agree with TRBD1. The CDR3 extends over 15 amino acids. CDR1 and CDR2 from the germline V gene are SQVTM and ANQGSEA. The J segment lost 6 bases and the V segment lost 6 bases, leaving 14 bases of the junction unmatched.

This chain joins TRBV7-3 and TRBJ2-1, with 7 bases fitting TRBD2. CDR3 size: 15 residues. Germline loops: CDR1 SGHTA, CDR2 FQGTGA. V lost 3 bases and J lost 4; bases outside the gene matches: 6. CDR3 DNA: TGTGCCAGCAGCTTGGGTGGGACTACGTACAATGAGCAGTTCTTC. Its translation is CASSLGGTTYNEQFF.

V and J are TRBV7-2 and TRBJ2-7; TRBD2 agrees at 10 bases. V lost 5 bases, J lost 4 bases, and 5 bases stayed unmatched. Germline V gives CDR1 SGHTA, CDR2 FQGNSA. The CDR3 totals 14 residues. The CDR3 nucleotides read TGTGCCAGCAGCCCCCGGACTAGCGGTTACGAGCAGTACTTC. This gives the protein CASSPRTSGYEQYF.

CDR3 sequence (DNA): TGTGCCAGCAGTGAACCAGGGATAGGGGGCACTGAAGCTTTCTTT. Encoded protein: CASSEPGIGGTEAFF. The chain uses TRBV25-1 and TRBJ1-1, with a weak D call TRBD1 (6 bases). The CDR3 has 15 residues. V was clipped by 2 bases and J by 4 bases, with 14 bases between them. Germline loops: CDR1 MGHDK, CDR2 SYGVNS.

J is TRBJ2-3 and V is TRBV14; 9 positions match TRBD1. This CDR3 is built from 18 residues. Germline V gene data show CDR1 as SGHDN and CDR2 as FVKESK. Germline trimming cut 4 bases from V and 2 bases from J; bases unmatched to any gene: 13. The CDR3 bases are TGTGCCAGCAGCCCCACTGGAGTTAGACAGGGGGACACAGATACGCAGTATTTT. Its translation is CASSPTGVRQGDTDTQYF.

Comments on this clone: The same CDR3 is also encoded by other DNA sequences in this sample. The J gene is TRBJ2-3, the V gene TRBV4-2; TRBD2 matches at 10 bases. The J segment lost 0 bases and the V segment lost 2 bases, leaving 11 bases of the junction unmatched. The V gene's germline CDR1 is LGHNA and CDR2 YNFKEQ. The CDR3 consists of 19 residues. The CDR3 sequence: CASSQLTSGWAGSTDTQYF. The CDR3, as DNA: TGTGCCAGCAGCCAATTGACTAGCGGGTGGGCAGGTAGCACAGATACGCAGTATTTT.

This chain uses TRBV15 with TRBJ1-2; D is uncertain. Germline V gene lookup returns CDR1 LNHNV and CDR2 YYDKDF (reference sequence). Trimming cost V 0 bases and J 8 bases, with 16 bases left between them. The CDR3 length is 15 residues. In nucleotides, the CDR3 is TGTGCCACCAGCAGAGATCCAAATGCCCAGCAAGGCTACACCTTC. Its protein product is CATSRDPNAQQGYTF.

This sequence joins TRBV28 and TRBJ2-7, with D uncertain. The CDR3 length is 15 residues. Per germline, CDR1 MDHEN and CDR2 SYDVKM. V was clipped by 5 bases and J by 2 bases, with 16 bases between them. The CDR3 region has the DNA TGTGCCAGCAGTGCCCACCCGGACCAGACCTACGAGCAGTACTTC. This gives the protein CASSAHPDQTYEQYF.

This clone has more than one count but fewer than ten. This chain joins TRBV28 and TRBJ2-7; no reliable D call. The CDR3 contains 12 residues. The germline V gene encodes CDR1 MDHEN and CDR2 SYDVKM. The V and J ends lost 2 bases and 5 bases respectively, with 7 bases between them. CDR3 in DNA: TGTGCCAGCAGTTTAAACAAAAACGAGCAGTACTTC. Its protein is CASSLNKNEQYF.

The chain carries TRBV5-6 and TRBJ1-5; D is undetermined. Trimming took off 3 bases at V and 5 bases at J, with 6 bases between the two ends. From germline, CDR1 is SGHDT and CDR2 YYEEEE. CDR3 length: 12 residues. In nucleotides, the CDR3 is TGTGCCAGCAGCTCGGGAGATCAGCCCCAGCATTTT. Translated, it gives CASSSGDQPQHF. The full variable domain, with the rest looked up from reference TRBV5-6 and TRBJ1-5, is DAGVTQSPTHLIKTRGQQVTLRCSPKSGHDTVSWYQQALGQGPQFIFQYYEEEERQRGNFPDRFSGHQFPNYSSELNVNALLLGDSALYLCASSSGDQPQHFGDGTRLSIL.